This TCR beta chain was identified in a study of vaccination and CD4 T cells after COVID-19. Study-level background: The convalescents were made up of six males and four females, two of whom were Hispanic. Sampling post-COVID took place a median approximately 100 days after diagnosis (range 35 to 161).

About this clonotype itself: Its matching antigen is unknown.

Regarding treatment: 10-day PBMC culture with coronavirus spike peptide pools or control peptides (ViraFEST assay). ViraFEST used peptide pools to expand antigen-specific T cells before TCR sequencing. Cultures used more than 1.5 million PBMCs per well, 9 to 10 IU/ml IL-2 and about 10 ug/ml peptides. Sequencing of the DNA from cultured CD4+ T cells was carried out with the Oncomine TCR Beta short-read assay. TCRdb re-derived calls from the PCR reads in MiXCR, one entry per CDR3 protein. The sample lists some 12,000 distinct CDR3 sequences; roughly 55% were seen once. CDR1 and CDR2 from the germline V gene are DFQATT and SNEGSKA (reference sequence). This CDR3 is built from 14 residues. V lost 0 bases to trimming and J lost 5 bases, with 14 bases between them.

This sequence was found in a human donor who had recovered from COVID-19. The chain employs TRBV20-1 and TRBJ2-7; D unclear. Sequencing was performed on CD4+ T cells from blood, cultured in vitro. CDR3 loop: CSARERAQGHEQYF. The DNA for the CDR3 is TGCAGTGCTAGAGAGAGAGCCCAAGGGCACGAGCAGTACTTC.